One and the same sample provided the 25 T cell receptor beta chains below, sequenced in a study of shared clonotypes between healthy human individuals. Only in-frame clones appear in the TCRdb table, and some are missing; sequencing was by immunoSEQ multiplex PCR. The data show more than 1.2 million clones, about 98.5% seen once. The sample taken for sequencing was naive CD4+ T cells sorted from blood. Subset denoted: CD45RA+ positively selected. These receptors were taken from a young man in good health.

Of note for this clone: This same CDR3 is encoded by further DNA sequences in the sample. CDR3 protein: CASSPPSGSTDTQYF. For the CDR3, the DNA is TGTGCCAGCTCACCACCCTCCGGAAGCACAGATACGCAGTATTTT. The chain combines TRBV18 with TRBJ2-3; D gene ambiguous. V was clipped by 0 bases and J by 0 bases, with 7 bases between them. The CDR3 covers 15 residues. Per the germline V gene, CDR1 is KGHSH and CDR2 is LQKENI.

The V and J genes are TRBV7-8 and TRBJ2-1; 7 bases fit TRBD2. Germline-derived CDR1 and CDR2 are SGHVS and FQNEAQ. The CDR3 is 16 amino acids. V shed 0 bases, J shed 8 bases, and the junction held 10 bases outside the gene matches. The CDR3, as DNA: TGTGCCAGCAGCTTAGCGCGGCGGGAGCTTAGCTATGAGCAGTTCTTC. Encoded protein: CASSLARRELSYEQFF. The full variable domain, with the rest looked up from reference TRBV7-8 and TRBJ2-1, is GAGVSQSPRYKVAKRGQDVALRCDPISGHVSLFWYQQALGQGPEFLTYFQNEAQLDKSGLPSDRFFAERPEGSVSTLKIQRTQQEDSAVYLCASSLARRELSYEQFFGPGTRLTVL.

V is TRBV7-2 and J is TRBJ2-7; 8 nucleotides match TRBD2. This CDR3 is built from 12 residues. Germline V gives CDR1 SGHTA, CDR2 FQGNSA. V was pared by 1 base and J by 12 bases, with 5 bases of the junction left unmatched. This chain's CDR3 is CASSLDAGGLYF. CDR3 nucleotide sequence: TGTGCCAGCAGCTTAGATGCGGGAGGCCTGTACTTC.

The chain links TRBV9 to TRBJ2-7; 8 nucleotides match TRBD2. CDR1 SGDLS and CDR2 YYNGEE come from the germline V gene. V was clipped by 4 bases and J by 6 bases; unmatched bases: 9. CDR3 size: 14 residues. In DNA form, the CDR3 reads TGTGCCAGCAGCCCCCGGGAGGGTCTACGCGAGCAGTACTTC. Protein product: CASSPREGLREQYF. The entire variable domain, with the rest obtained from reference TRBV9 and TRBJ2-7, is as follows: DSGVTQTPKHLITATGQRVTLRCSPRSGDLSVYWYQQSLDQGLQFLIQYYNGEERAKGNILERFSAQQFPDLHSELNLSSLELGDSALYFCASSPREGLREQYFGPGTRLTVT.

This chain connects TRBV2 to TRBJ2-7; 7 bases map to TRBD2. CDR3 length: 14 amino acids. With 8 bases clipped from V and 1 base from J, the junction kept 8 bases outside the gene matches. Germline V gives CDR1 SNHLY, CDR2 FYNNEI. The CDR3 DNA follows: TGTGCCAGCGGGAGGGACCTCGGGTCCTACGAGCAGTACTTC. Its translation: CASGRDLGSYEQYF.

About this clone itself: At the DNA level, this CDR3 is encoded by other sequences in the same sample as well. The rearrangement joins TRBV5-1 to TRBJ2-3, with no clear D. V was pared by 2 bases and J by 3 bases, with 7 bases between. The CDR3 sequence is 13 residues long. Germline V CDR1 and CDR2: SGHRS, YFSETQ. This CDR3 is CASSLGSTDTQYF. CDR3 DNA sequence: TGCGCCAGCAGCTTAGGATCAACAGATACGCAGTATTTT.

The chain employs TRBV18 and TRBJ2-3; D uncertain. The CDR3 covers 16 residues. Germline CDR1 reads KGHSH; CDR2 reads LQKENI. V lost 0 bases to trimming and J lost 4 bases, with 14 bases between them. The CDR3 sequence is CASSPPGLRSADTQYF. The DNA of the CDR3 is TGTGCCAGCTCACCACCAGGGCTGAGATCGGCAGATACGCAGTATTTT.

V usage is TRBV11-3 and J usage is TRBJ2-1; the D gene is possibly TRBD1 (6 bases). Trimming stripped 2 bases from V and 5 bases from J, with 13 bases between. This CDR3 is 15 amino acids long. Germline-derived CDR1 and CDR2 are SGHNT and YENEEA. The DNA of the CDR3 is TGTGCCAGCAGCTTATCTTTCGCAGGGGACAATGAGCAGTTCTTC. It is translated as CASSLSFAGDNEQFF.

For this clone: Other DNA sequences in this specimen translate into the identical CDR3. This chain uses TRBV18 with TRBJ2-7; maybe TRBD1 (6 bases). Trimming left V 3 bases short and J 2 bases short, with 8 bases between. The CDR3 length is 13 residues. Germline V gene sequence: CDR1 KGHSH, CDR2 LQKENI. The CDR3: CASSPTGTYEQYF. The DNA of the CDR3 is TGTGCCAGCTCACCTACAGGGACCTACGAGCAGTACTTC.

The J gene is TRBJ2-3, the V gene TRBV5-4; 9 nucleotides line up with TRBD2. V lost 1 base to trimming and J lost 5 bases; unmatched junction nucleotides: 5. Per the germline V gene, CDR1 is SGHNT and CDR2 is YYREEE (reference sequence). This CDR3 comprises 15 residues. CDR3 nucleotide sequence: TGTGCCAGCAGCTTGTTAGCGGGAGAGGGAGATACGCAGTATTTT. Protein product: CASSLLAGEGDTQYF. Full variable domain (missing parts from reference TRBV5-4 and TRBJ2-3): ETGVTQSPTHLIKTRGQQVTLRCSSQSGHNTVSWYQQALGQGPQFIFQYYREEENGRGNFPPRFSGLQFPNYSSELNVNALELDDSALYLCASSLLAGEGDTQYFGPGTRLTVL.

The genes are TRBV4-1 and TRBJ1-2; tentatively, D is TRBD1 (6 bases). V was shortened by 3 bases and J by 3 bases, with 14 bases between the two germline ends. The CDR3 is 15 amino acids. Per the germline V gene, CDR1 is MGHRA and CDR2 is YSYEKL. CDR3 sequence: CASSHRGRGDYGYTF. CDR3 nucleotide sequence: TGCGCCAGCAGCCATAGAGGCAGGGGCGACTATGGCTACACCTTC.

This chain joins TRBV28 and TRBJ2-3; 9 bases are shared with TRBD2. The CDR3 runs 14 residues. Looked up from germline, CDR1 is MDHEN and CDR2 is SYDVKM. The J segment lost 2 bases and the V segment lost 10 bases, leaving 7 bases of the junction unmatched. CDR3 residues: CAISPSGDTDTQYF. CDR3 nucleotides: TGTGCCATCTCACCTAGCGGGGACACAGATACGCAGTATTTT.

As to this clone: Other DNA sequences of this sample code for an identical CDR3. The chain couples TRBV7-2 to TRBJ2-1, with TRBD1 identical over 10 bases. Trimming took 5 bases from V and 4 from J; bases not matched to a gene: 5. Germline CDR1 reads SGHTA; CDR2 reads FQGNSA. CDR3 length: 15 residues. CDR3 in amino acids: CASSLRQGAYNEQFF. The CDR3 DNA follows: TGTGCCAGCAGCCTACGACAGGGGGCTTACAATGAGCAGTTCTTC.

Of note for this clone: This CDR3 is also generated by other DNA sequences in the sample. V is TRBV5-4 and J is TRBJ2-1; D is uncertain. The CDR3 runs 11 residues. The V gene's germline CDR1 is SGHNT and CDR2 YYREEE (reference sequence). Deletions cut 2 bases from V and 6 bases from J, with 3 bases between. DNA of the CDR3: TGTGCCAGCAGCTTAAGCAATGAGCAGTTCTTC. Amino acid sequence: CASSLSNEQFF.

The rearrangement links TRBV5-1 to TRBJ2-1; TRBD2 agrees at 8 bases. Germline loops: CDR1 SGHRS, CDR2 YFSETQ. This CDR3 has 15 residues. The V segment lost 1 base and the J segment 5 bases; nucleotides outside the gene matches: 5. The CDR3 sequence: CASSLNAGGDNEQFF. The CDR3 DNA follows: TGCGCCAGCAGCTTGAATGCGGGAGGAGACAATGAGCAGTTCTTC.

This clone was picked up one time. The chain combines TRBV28 with TRBJ2-6; unclear D gene. Germline lookup yields CDR1 MDHEN and CDR2 SYDVKM. Trimming took 2 bases from V and 0 from J, leaving 8 bases between them. This CDR3 comprises 16 residues. The CDR3 spells CASSLVGLSGANVLTF. Here the CDR3 DNA reads TGTGCCAGCAGTTTAGTCGGTCTCTCTGGGGCCAACGTCCTGACTTTC.

The chain recombines TRBV18 with TRBJ1-1; weak D call: TRBD1 (5 bases). This CDR3 spans 15 amino acids. With 2 bases removed from V and 3 bases from J, the gap between germline ends came to 13 bases. The germline V gene encodes CDR1 KGHSH and CDR2 LQKENI. The CDR3 coding sequence is TGTGCCAGCTCACCAGGGGCTGCAAGCGACACTGAAGCTTTCTTT. Translating it yields CASSPGAASDTEAFF. Full variable domain (missing parts from reference TRBV18 and TRBJ1-1): NAGVMQNPRHLVRRRGQEARLRCSPMKGHSHVYWYRQLPEEGLKFMVYLQKENIIDESGMPKERFSAEFPKEGPSILRIQQVVRGDSAAYFCASSPGAASDTEAFFGQGTRLTVV.

As regards this clone: This sample includes further DNA sequences coding for the same CDR3. The genes are TRBV14 and TRBJ2-1; D may be TRBD1 or TRBD2 (5 bases each). The length of the CDR3 is 15 residues. V lost 2 bases, J lost 6 bases, and 14 bases lay in between. CDR1 is SGHDN, CDR2 FVKESK, per germline. CDR3 amino acids: CASSQPPRGLNEQFF. The CDR3 DNA follows: TGTGCCAGCAGCCAACCTCCGAGGGGCCTCAATGAGCAGTTCTTC.

The count of this clone is one. The rearrangement links TRBV5-1 to TRBJ1-2; 11 nucleotides match TRBD1. With 1 base clipped from V and 6 bases from J, the junction kept 5 bases outside the gene matches. This CDR3 comprises 15 residues. The V gene's germline CDR1 is SGHRS and CDR2 YFSETQ. CDR3 nucleotide sequence: TGCGCCAGCAGCTTGTTACCGGGACAGGGGGATGGCTACACCTTC. This encodes CASSLLPGQGDGYTF.

This chain joins TRBV6-6 and TRBJ1-4; 7 bases are shared with TRBD1. Germline trimming cut 7 bases from V and 9 bases from J; bases unmatched to any gene: 14. The CDR3 length is 15 residues. Germline V lookup: CDR1 MNHNY, CDR2 SVGAGI (reference sequence). The CDR3 region has the DNA TGTGCCAGCACTTCCGCTGACAGGGTTGCGAAAAAACTGTTTTTT. Its protein product is CASTSADRVAKKLFF.

The V and J genes are TRBV6-6 and TRBJ1-1; D might be TRBD1 (5 bases). V dropped 7 bases and J dropped 3 bases, with 18 bases sitting between them. This CDR3 has 15 residues. Looked up from germline, CDR1 is MNHNY and CDR2 is SVGAGI (reference sequence). The CDR3 nucleotides are TGTGCCAGCAAAATACCGCCGGGGCCTCACACTGAAGCTTTCTTT. Amino acid sequence: CASKIPPGPHTEAFF.

This rearrangement joins TRBV7-9 to TRBJ2-5; tentatively, D is TRBD2 (6 bases). This CDR3 has 15 amino acids. The germline CDR1 and CDR2 sequences are SEHNR and FQNEAQ (reference sequence). V lost 4 bases, J lost 9 bases, and 21 bases lay in between. In DNA, the CDR3 is TGTGCCAGCAGCTCCCTTAGGACGGGGGTGGAGGCCCAGTACTTC. Encoded protein: CASSSLRTGVEAQYF.

The chain recombines TRBV19 with TRBJ1-1, with 7 nucleotides matching TRBD1. Germline-derived CDR1 and CDR2 are LNHDA and SQIVND (reference sequence). The V and J ends lost 5 bases and 0 bases, in that order; junction bases with no gene match: 6. This CDR3 spans 15 amino acids. The CDR3 DNA reads TGTGCCAGTAGTTCGGGGACAGTGATGAACACTGAAGCTTTCTTT. It encodes CASSSGTVMNTEAFF.

The chain links TRBV5-4 to TRBJ2-3; D uncertain. The CDR3 is made up of 14 amino acids. Germline-derived CDR1 and CDR2 are SGHNT and YYREEE (reference sequence). V was shortened by 2 bases and J by 2 bases, with 9 bases between the two germline ends. CDR3 in amino acids: CASSFARTTDTQYF. CDR3 coding DNA: TGTGCCAGCAGCTTCGCCCGAACCACAGATACGCAGTATTTT.

This chain connects TRBV28 to TRBJ2-5; 8 bases agree with TRBD2. This CDR3 has 15 amino acids. After removal of 5 bases from V and 8 bases from J, the junction contained 13 bases not matched to a gene. CDR1 and CDR2 (germline): MDHEN, SYDVKM. The CDR3 region has the DNA TGTGCCAGCAGTACCCCCGGGAGGGCCTTAGACACCCAGTACTTC. Translation: CASSTPGRALDTQYF.